This T cell receptor beta chain was profiled in a study of blood T cell repertoires in COVID-19 (dated by TCRdb to the early 2020s). A note on the overall study: Collaborator samples came from the United States, Italy and Spain and covered acute and convalescent phases of COVID-19. The material from the prospective study consisted of cDNA or gDNA derived from T cells, B-cell-depleted T cells, or PBMCs. The dataset comprised deeply sampled blood TCRbeta repertoires from subjects exposed to, actively infected with, or recovered from COVID-19. The repertoires were released in a freely available public database meant as a resource for research on the immune response to SARS-CoV-2. The samples were drawn from two sources: the first 160 participants of the ongoing ImmuneRACE study, and 1,000 to 1,500 subjects contributed by 6 global collaborators. Nearly every sample came with metadata listing a de-identified subject ID, COVID-19 status, age in years and sex. Where HLA class I and class II types were available, the types were taken from metadata supplied by the sample provider, not from assay-based typing.

The immunoSEQ Assay, a bias-controlled multiplex PCR, was used to amplify TCRbeta CDR3 regions from genomic DNA. The study's processing was this. The number of nucleated cells in each sample was estimated from the amplification of reference gene primers within the assay. To quantify the absolute abundance of each unique TCRbeta CDR3 rearrangement, sequence reads were collapsed and filtered. For each sample, productive Simpson clonality was calculated by taking the square root of Simpson's diversity index across productive rearrangements. TCRdb retrieved this table from immuneACCESS and kept in-frame rearrangements only. Not all clones are present; in checked studies, unresolved V genes account for under half, and no reason is known for the remainder. D and trimming come from the DNA, and the V and J calls and clone size come from that table. The sample table lists 51,000 or so clones, around 85% of them with a count of one. The ten most abundant clones make up 26% of the sample.

The CDR3 covers 15 residues, taking in both the cysteine and the phenylalanine. Solely the CDR3 DNA is kept, with 45 bases framed from the first base. CDR1 MNHEY and CDR2 SMNVEV are derived from the germline V gene (reference sequence). Trimming takes 5 bases from V and 0 bases from J, and the germline ends sit 13 bases apart. Study-wide findings and limitations: How much clinical and demographic metadata was included differed by source and by participant, and the metadata was provided uncurated.

At one collaborating source in Seattle, patients were enrolled during active infection and were followed longitudinally through the course of disease. The collaborating institutions used their own protocols to collect whole blood in K2EDTA tubes. For TCRbeta analysis, collaborator samples were shipped as frozen whole blood, as isolated PBMCs, or as DNA extracted from either sample type. Concerning this clone: Its antigen remains unidentified. Nothing much larger sits one base from this clone, and base qualities are not available.

This receptor chain uses TRBV27 and TRBJ1-1; the D segment cannot be called with confidence. The sequence came from a woman of 80 years or more with COVID-19, enrolled during active disease. Sequencing input: peripheral blood. Read as DNA, the sequence is TGTGCCAGCAGTCACAAAATCCAAATGAACACTGAAGCTTTCTTT. This gives the protein CASSHKIQMNTEAFF.